This T cell receptor (beta chain) comes out of a study of blood T cell repertoires in COVID-19. The wider study: Sites in the United States, Italy and Spain provided acute and convalescent COVID-19 samples.

Germline loops: CDR1 MNHEY, CDR2 SVGAGI. CDR3 length equals 16 residues. V was cut by 2 bases and J by 0 bases, with 8 bases left in between. Recruited during active infection, patients (from Seattle) were subsequently followed longitudinally. Profiling relied on immunoSEQ multiplex PCR, and the TCRdb table lists in-frame clones only, not all of them. The repertoire consists of approximately 300,000 clones, with about 88% occurring once and the leading ten covering about 10%. Sequences were obtained from peripheral blood. The V gene is TRBV6-5, the J gene TRBJ2-6; D is possibly TRBD1 (6 bases). This receptor was obtained from a woman aged 30 to 39 with COVID-19, enrolled during active disease. CDR3 protein: CASSYRTASGANVLTF. The CDR3 region has the DNA TGTGCCAGCAGTTACAGGACAGCCTCTGGGGCCAACGTCCTGACTTTC.